This passage covers 20 T cell receptor beta chains from one sample sequenced in a study of cytomegalovirus exposure and HLA in healthy donors. The study ran its PCR with 60 Vbeta and 13 Jbeta primers. Method: immunoSEQ multiplex PCR; TCRdb's copy keeps in-frame clones and lacks some. The top ten hold 1% of the sample, which has hundreds of thousands of clones, about 89% seen once. Material: PBMCs. The receptors stem from a woman aged 18-35 years in good health and CMV-seronegative.

This clone was counted between two and nine times. This rearrangement joins TRBV5-6 to TRBJ1-1, with 7 bases lining up with TRBD1. Germline V gene lookup returns CDR1 SGHDT and CDR2 YYEEEE. Trimming removed 1 base from V and 8 bases from J; junction bases left unmatched: 5. The CDR3 is made up of 13 amino acids. The CDR3 sequence is CASSLSRGREAFF. The CDR3 DNA is TGTGCCAGCAGCTTGTCAAGGGGGCGCGAAGCTTTCTTT.

The chain has TRBV5-1 and TRBJ2-5, with 7 bases fitting TRBD2. Germline CDR1 reads SGHRS; CDR2 reads YFSETQ. The CDR3 totals 14 residues. The V and J ends lost 7 bases and 1 base, in that order; junction bases with no gene match: 7. Here the CDR3 DNA reads TGCGCCAGCGTCCCTTCGGGGGGCCAAGAGACCCAGTACTTC. Translating it yields CASVPSGGQETQYF.

This chain connects TRBV14 to TRBJ1-1; the D is unclear. Germline-derived CDR1 and CDR2 are SGHDN and FVKESK. The ends were cut back, 3 bases at V and 3 bases at J, with 8 bases in the middle. The CDR3 totals 13 residues. CDR3 loop: CASSQGEYTEAFF. The CDR3 nucleotides read TGTGCCAGCAGCCAGGGAGAATACACTGAAGCTTTCTTT.

The V and J genes are TRBV29-1 and TRBJ1-2; TRBD1 is a possible D gene (6 bases). Per the germline V gene, CDR1 is SQVTM and CDR2 is ANQGSEA. The ends were cut back, 2 bases at V and 7 bases at J, with 17 bases in the middle. CDR3 length: 14 residues. This chain's CDR3 is CSVEHLDRTSGYTF. The CDR3 region has the DNA TGCAGCGTTGAACATCTTGACAGGACTTCTGGCTACACCTTC.

This chain links TRBV7-8 with TRBJ1-1; the match to TRBD1 covers 8 bases. This CDR3 comprises 14 residues. Trimming cost V 5 bases and J 5 bases; bases outside gene matches: 7. Germline values: CDR1 SGHVS, CDR2 FQNEAQ. The CDR3, as DNA: TGTGCCAGCAGCCAAGGGACAGGTGTAACTGAAGCTTTCTTT. It encodes CASSQGTGVTEAFF.

The chain is built from TRBV11-2 and TRBJ2-1; 10 bases align to TRBD1. This CDR3 comprises 17 residues. Looked up from germline, CDR1 is SGHAT and CDR2 is FQNNGV. The V segment lost 5 bases and the J segment 3 bases; nucleotides outside the gene matches: 10. This CDR3 is CASSQGRGQGNYNEQFF. CDR3 in DNA: TGTGCCAGCAGCCAAGGTCGGGGACAGGGGAACTACAATGAGCAGTTCTTC. Using reference TRBV11-2 and TRBJ2-1 for the parts outside the CDR3, the full variable domain is EAGVAQSPRYKIIEKRQSVAFWCNPISGHATLYWYQQILGQGPKLLIQFQNNGVVDDSQLPKDRFSAERLKGVDSTLKIQPAKLEDSAVYLCASSQGRGQGNYNEQFFGPGTRLTVL.

The rearrangement uses TRBV15 and TRBJ2-3; TRBD1 aligns across 7 bases. Trimming at V came to 6 bases and at J to 0 bases, leaving 12 bases not matched to a gene. Germline CDR1 reads LNHNV; CDR2 reads YYDKDF (reference sequence). This CDR3 contains 17 residues. CDR3 residues: CATSNEGQWVSTDTQYF. CDR3 bases: TGTGCCACCAGTAATGAGGGACAGTGGGTTAGCACAGATACGCAGTATTTT. Variable domain in full (rest from reference TRBV15 and TRBJ2-3): DAMVIQNPRYQVTQFGKPVTLSCSQTLNHNVMYWYQQKSSQAPKLLFHYYDKDFNNEADTPDNFQSRRPNTSFCFLDIRSPGLGDTAMYLCATSNEGQWVSTDTQYFGPGTRLTVL.

The chain is built from TRBV4-2 and TRBJ2-1; no clear D gene. With 3 bases removed from V and 5 bases from J, the gap between germline ends came to 8 bases. Germline V gives CDR1 LGHNA, CDR2 YNFKEQ. This CDR3 has 13 amino acids. The DNA for the CDR3 is TGTGCCAGCAGCCACCCTAATGACAATGAGCAGTTCTTC. It translates to CASSHPNDNEQFF.

The chain recombines TRBV4-3 with TRBJ2-2, with D maybe TRBD1 (7 bases). V was shortened by 4 bases and J by 4 bases, with 13 bases between the two germline ends. The CDR3 consists of 15 residues. Germline V gene lookup returns CDR1 LGHNA and CDR2 YSLEER. The CDR3 is CASSPPQGGTGELFF. CDR3 nucleotide sequence: TGCGCCAGCAGCCCACCTCAGGGGGGCACCGGGGAGCTGTTTTTT.

The gene calls are TRBV4-3 and TRBJ1-6; D is undetermined. Germline assignment: CDR1 LGHNA and CDR2 YSLEER. This CDR3 is built from 17 residues. The germline V and J ends were trimmed by 0 bases and 5 bases, with 14 bases remaining between them. The CDR3 sequence is CASSQDFGSLNNSPLHF. The CDR3 DNA is TGCGCCAGCAGCCAAGATTTTGGGAGCCTTAATAATTCACCCCTCCACTTT.

V is TRBV4-1 and J is TRBJ1-2; 8 positions agree with TRBD1. The CDR3 loop spans 18 amino acids. CDR1 and CDR2 (germline): MGHRA, YSYEKL. Trimming at V came to 3 bases and at J to 2 bases, leaving 14 bases not matched to a gene. Here the CDR3 reads CASSQYRGITQGNYGYTF. CDR3 nucleotides: TGCGCCAGCAGCCAGTACAGGGGGATTACTCAGGGGAACTATGGCTACACCTTC.

Note on this clone: Additional DNA sequences in this sample encode the identical CDR3. The chain links TRBV5-1 to TRBJ2-5; 7 bases map to TRBD1. The CDR3 extends over 14 amino acids. Germline V gene data show CDR1 as SGHRS and CDR2 as YFSETQ. Trimming cost V 0 bases and J 1 base; bases outside gene matches: 0. CDR3: CASSLGQGQETQYF. The CDR3 DNA follows: TGCGCCAGCAGCTTGGGACAGGGCCAAGAGACCCAGTACTTC.

This clone was seen once. J is TRBJ2-7 and V is TRBV18; the D gene is possibly TRBD1 (8 bases). Trimming pared 3 bases from V and 6 bases from J, leaving 15 bases between. Germline CDR1 KGHSH, CDR2 LQKENI. This CDR3 has 14 amino acids. For the CDR3, the DNA is TGTGCCAGCTCACCCTCGACAGGGGAGGGCGAGCAGTACTTC. Translating it yields CASSPSTGEGEQYF.

Here the CDR3 DNA reads TGTGCCAGCAGCTTAAATTTAAGGGTAAGGGGCACTGAAGCTTTCTTT. It yields the protein CASSLNLRVRGTEAFF. The chain employs TRBV11-3 and TRBJ1-1, with D possibly TRBD1 on 5 matching bases. Germline-derived CDR1 and CDR2 are SGHNT and YENEEA. V lost 2 bases and J 4 bases, leaving 17 bases between the germline ends. The CDR3 loop spans 16 amino acids.

The V and J genes are TRBV15 and TRBJ2-3, with a tentative D call TRBD1 (6 bases). The CDR3 is 13 amino acids. Trimming pared 6 bases from V and 4 bases from J, leaving 11 bases between. The germline V gene encodes CDR1 LNHNV and CDR2 YYDKDF (reference sequence). CDR3 region: CATRRGGPDTQYF. Here the CDR3 DNA reads TGTGCCACCAGACGAGGGGGTCCAGATACGCAGTATTTT.

The chain employs TRBV5-1 and TRBJ1-2; 7 nucleotides align to TRBD1. V lost 4 bases, J lost 7 bases, and 16 bases stayed unmatched. The CDR3 has 16 amino acids. In germline, CDR1 is SGHRS, CDR2 YFSETQ. Here the CDR3 DNA reads TGCGCCAGCAGCCCGTTTCAGACAGGGACCCAAAGTGGCTACACCTTC. Its protein is CASSPFQTGTQSGYTF.

The chain links TRBV6-5 to TRBJ1-1; D gene uncertain. This CDR3 comprises 9 residues. Trimming removed 8 bases from V and 11 bases from J, with 9 bases in between. Per the germline V gene, CDR1 is MNHEY and CDR2 is SVGAGI. The CDR3 DNA reads TGTGCCAGCTTCATGAGGGCTTTCTTT. It yields the protein CASFMRAFF.

This chain links TRBV9 with TRBJ2-1; TRBD1 might be the D (5 bases). With 0 bases removed from V and 5 bases from J, the gap between germline ends came to 9 bases. Germline lookup yields CDR1 SGDLS and CDR2 YYNGEE. The CDR3 runs 14 residues. The CDR3, as DNA: TGTGCCAGCAGCGTAGAAGGGGCCAACAATGAGCAGTTCTTC. Its translation: CASSVEGANNEQFF.

The rearrangement links TRBV9 to TRBJ1-1, with a tentative D call TRBD1 (5 bases). Per the germline V gene, CDR1 is SGDLS and CDR2 is YYNGEE. This CDR3 is 17 amino acids long. Trimming stripped 3 bases from V and 1 base from J, with 19 bases between. CDR3 loop: CASSANWMGGTNTEAFF. CDR3 nucleotides: TGTGCCAGCAGCGCCAATTGGATGGGGGGAACGAACACTGAAGCTTTCTTT.

V gene TRBV5-4 combines with J gene TRBJ2-3, with TRBD2 matching over 14 bases. This CDR3 is 17 amino acids long. Germline V CDR1 and CDR2: SGHNT, YYREEE (reference sequence). J was trimmed by 0 bases and V by 4 bases; bases with no gene match: 4. CDR3 in amino acids: CASSRRLAGGSTDTQYF. DNA for the CDR3: TGTGCCAGCAGCCGTCGACTAGCGGGGGGGAGCACAGATACGCAGTATTTT.